These 7 T cell receptor beta chains share one sample of origin, sequenced in a study of Graves' ophthalmopathy and Graves' hyperthyroidism. TCR beta CDR3 regions were amplified from RNA transcripts. An opening RT-PCR round employed HTBI primers and preceded a second-round multiplex PCR. One entry per CDR3 protein results from TCRdb running MiXCR on the multiplex PCR reads. The sample records around 670,000 distinct CDR3 sequences, roughly 40% being singletons. Sequencing was performed on peripheral blood. The receptors originated from an adult man with Graves' ophthalmopathy.

This clonotype was detected only a few times. The chain links TRBV3-1 to TRBJ2-6; D remains ambiguous. Germline V lookup: CDR1 LGHDT, CDR2 YNNKEL (reference sequence). The CDR3 consists of 14 residues. V lost 0 bases, J lost 10 bases, and 10 bases lay in between. In DNA, the CDR3 is TGTGCCAGCAGCCAAGAGGGCGGATTGAACGTCCTGACTTTC. Translating gives CASSQEGGLNVLTF. The entire variable domain, with the rest obtained from reference TRBV3-1 and TRBJ2-6, is as follows: DTAVSQTPKYLVTQMGNDKSIKCEQNLGHDTMYWYKQDSKKFLKIMFSYNNKELIINETVPNRFSPKSPDKAHLNLHINSLELGDSAVYFCASSQEGGLNVLTFGAGSRLTVL.

This clonotype showed up many times. This chain links TRBV15 with TRBJ2-2, with a possible D match to TRBD1 (6 bases). V dropped 3 bases and J dropped 6 bases, with 11 bases sitting between them. Germline assignment: CDR1 LNHNV and CDR2 YYDKDF (reference sequence). This CDR3 contains 14 residues. The CDR3 protein is CATSSRNRAGELFF. The CDR3 bases are TGTGCCACCAGCAGTAGAAACAGGGCCGGGGAGCTGTTTTTT.

In DNA form, the CDR3 reads TGTGCCAGCAGCAGAAACAGAGGGGAGAAAGAGACCCAGTACTTC. As protein: CASSRNRGEKETQYF. V is TRBV9 and J is TRBJ2-5, with D perhaps assigned TRBD1 or TRBD2 (5 bases each). The germline gives CDR1 SGDLS, CDR2 YYNGEE. Deletions cut 4 bases from V and 3 bases from J, with 16 bases between. The CDR3 covers 15 residues. Full variable domain (outside the CDR3, taken from reference TRBV9 and TRBJ2-5): DSGVTQTPKHLITATGQRVTLRCSPRSGDLSVYWYQQSLDQGLQFLIQYYNGEERAKGNILERFSAQQFPDLHSELNLSSLELGDSALYFCASSRNRGEKETQYFGPGTRLLVL.

The J gene is TRBJ1-2, the V gene TRBV2; 11 bases map to TRBD1. Germline V gives CDR1 SNHLY, CDR2 FYNNEI. This CDR3 has 17 amino acids. Trimming removed 7 bases from V and 4 bases from J; junction bases left unmatched: 14. Written as DNA, the CDR3 is TGTGCCAGCACCGGACAGGGGGCTGGTCTGTCAGTCTATGGCTACACCTTC. This translates into CASTGQGAGLSVYGYTF.

This clonotype came up a few times. The chain links TRBV7-9 to TRBJ1-6; no reliable D call. The V and J ends lost 3 bases and 10 bases respectively, with 10 bases between them. Germline V gene sequence: CDR1 SEHNR, CDR2 FQNEAQ (reference sequence). The CDR3 loop spans 13 amino acids. Here the CDR3 DNA reads TGTGCCAGCAGCTTCGGTAAATTGTCACCCCTCCACTTT. Translated: CASSFGKLSPLHF.

This clonotype has only one observation. V gene TRBV2 combines with J gene TRBJ2-5; possibly TRBD2 for D (5 bases). This CDR3 has 12 amino acids. Germline CDR1 SNHLY, CDR2 FYNNEI. V was trimmed by 8 bases and J by 4 bases, leaving 11 bases between them. The CDR3 nucleotides read TGTGCCAGCGGGAGAAGGGCAGAGACCCAGTACTTC. The encoded protein is CASGRRAETQYF. Full variable domain (outside the CDR3, taken from reference TRBV2 and TRBJ2-5): EPEVTQTPSHQVTQMGQEVILRCVPISNHLYFYWYRQILGQKVEFLVSFYNNEISEKSEIFDDQFSVERPDGSNFTLKIRSTKLEDSAMYFCASGRRAETQYFGPGTRLLVL.

This clonotype was picked up many times. The genes are TRBV9 and TRBJ1-6; 10 bases agree with TRBD1. V shed 0 bases, J shed 7 bases, and the junction held 1 base outside the gene matches. Germline loops: CDR1 SGDLS, CDR2 YYNGEE. The CDR3 has 15 residues. CDR3 sequence: CASSVGDRGNSPLHF. The DNA for the CDR3 is TGTGCCAGCAGCGTAGGGGACAGGGGAAATTCACCCCTCCACTTT. The full variable domain, its missing parts supplied by reference TRBV9 and TRBJ1-6, is DSGVTQTPKHLITATGQRVTLRCSPRSGDLSVYWYQQSLDQGLQFLIQYYNGEERAKGNILERFSAQQFPDLHSELNLSSLELGDSALYFCASSVGDRGNSPLHFGNGTRLTVT.